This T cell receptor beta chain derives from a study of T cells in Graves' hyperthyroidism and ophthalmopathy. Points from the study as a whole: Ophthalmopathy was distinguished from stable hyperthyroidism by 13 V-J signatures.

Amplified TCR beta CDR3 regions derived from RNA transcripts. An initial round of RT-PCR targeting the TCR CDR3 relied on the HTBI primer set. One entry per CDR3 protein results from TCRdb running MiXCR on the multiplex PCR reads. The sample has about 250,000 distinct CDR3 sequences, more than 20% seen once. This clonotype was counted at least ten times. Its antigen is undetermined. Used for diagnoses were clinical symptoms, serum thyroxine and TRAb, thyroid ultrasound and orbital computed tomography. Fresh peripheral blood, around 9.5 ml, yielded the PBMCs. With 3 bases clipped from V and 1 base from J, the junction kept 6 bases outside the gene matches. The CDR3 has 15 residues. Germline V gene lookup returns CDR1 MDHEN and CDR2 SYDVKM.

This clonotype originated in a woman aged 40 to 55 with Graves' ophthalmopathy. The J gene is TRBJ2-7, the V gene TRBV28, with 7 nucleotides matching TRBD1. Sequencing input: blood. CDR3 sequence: CASSFAQGKSYEQYF. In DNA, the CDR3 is TGTGCCAGCAGTTTCGCACAGGGGAAGTCCTACGAGCAGTACTTC.